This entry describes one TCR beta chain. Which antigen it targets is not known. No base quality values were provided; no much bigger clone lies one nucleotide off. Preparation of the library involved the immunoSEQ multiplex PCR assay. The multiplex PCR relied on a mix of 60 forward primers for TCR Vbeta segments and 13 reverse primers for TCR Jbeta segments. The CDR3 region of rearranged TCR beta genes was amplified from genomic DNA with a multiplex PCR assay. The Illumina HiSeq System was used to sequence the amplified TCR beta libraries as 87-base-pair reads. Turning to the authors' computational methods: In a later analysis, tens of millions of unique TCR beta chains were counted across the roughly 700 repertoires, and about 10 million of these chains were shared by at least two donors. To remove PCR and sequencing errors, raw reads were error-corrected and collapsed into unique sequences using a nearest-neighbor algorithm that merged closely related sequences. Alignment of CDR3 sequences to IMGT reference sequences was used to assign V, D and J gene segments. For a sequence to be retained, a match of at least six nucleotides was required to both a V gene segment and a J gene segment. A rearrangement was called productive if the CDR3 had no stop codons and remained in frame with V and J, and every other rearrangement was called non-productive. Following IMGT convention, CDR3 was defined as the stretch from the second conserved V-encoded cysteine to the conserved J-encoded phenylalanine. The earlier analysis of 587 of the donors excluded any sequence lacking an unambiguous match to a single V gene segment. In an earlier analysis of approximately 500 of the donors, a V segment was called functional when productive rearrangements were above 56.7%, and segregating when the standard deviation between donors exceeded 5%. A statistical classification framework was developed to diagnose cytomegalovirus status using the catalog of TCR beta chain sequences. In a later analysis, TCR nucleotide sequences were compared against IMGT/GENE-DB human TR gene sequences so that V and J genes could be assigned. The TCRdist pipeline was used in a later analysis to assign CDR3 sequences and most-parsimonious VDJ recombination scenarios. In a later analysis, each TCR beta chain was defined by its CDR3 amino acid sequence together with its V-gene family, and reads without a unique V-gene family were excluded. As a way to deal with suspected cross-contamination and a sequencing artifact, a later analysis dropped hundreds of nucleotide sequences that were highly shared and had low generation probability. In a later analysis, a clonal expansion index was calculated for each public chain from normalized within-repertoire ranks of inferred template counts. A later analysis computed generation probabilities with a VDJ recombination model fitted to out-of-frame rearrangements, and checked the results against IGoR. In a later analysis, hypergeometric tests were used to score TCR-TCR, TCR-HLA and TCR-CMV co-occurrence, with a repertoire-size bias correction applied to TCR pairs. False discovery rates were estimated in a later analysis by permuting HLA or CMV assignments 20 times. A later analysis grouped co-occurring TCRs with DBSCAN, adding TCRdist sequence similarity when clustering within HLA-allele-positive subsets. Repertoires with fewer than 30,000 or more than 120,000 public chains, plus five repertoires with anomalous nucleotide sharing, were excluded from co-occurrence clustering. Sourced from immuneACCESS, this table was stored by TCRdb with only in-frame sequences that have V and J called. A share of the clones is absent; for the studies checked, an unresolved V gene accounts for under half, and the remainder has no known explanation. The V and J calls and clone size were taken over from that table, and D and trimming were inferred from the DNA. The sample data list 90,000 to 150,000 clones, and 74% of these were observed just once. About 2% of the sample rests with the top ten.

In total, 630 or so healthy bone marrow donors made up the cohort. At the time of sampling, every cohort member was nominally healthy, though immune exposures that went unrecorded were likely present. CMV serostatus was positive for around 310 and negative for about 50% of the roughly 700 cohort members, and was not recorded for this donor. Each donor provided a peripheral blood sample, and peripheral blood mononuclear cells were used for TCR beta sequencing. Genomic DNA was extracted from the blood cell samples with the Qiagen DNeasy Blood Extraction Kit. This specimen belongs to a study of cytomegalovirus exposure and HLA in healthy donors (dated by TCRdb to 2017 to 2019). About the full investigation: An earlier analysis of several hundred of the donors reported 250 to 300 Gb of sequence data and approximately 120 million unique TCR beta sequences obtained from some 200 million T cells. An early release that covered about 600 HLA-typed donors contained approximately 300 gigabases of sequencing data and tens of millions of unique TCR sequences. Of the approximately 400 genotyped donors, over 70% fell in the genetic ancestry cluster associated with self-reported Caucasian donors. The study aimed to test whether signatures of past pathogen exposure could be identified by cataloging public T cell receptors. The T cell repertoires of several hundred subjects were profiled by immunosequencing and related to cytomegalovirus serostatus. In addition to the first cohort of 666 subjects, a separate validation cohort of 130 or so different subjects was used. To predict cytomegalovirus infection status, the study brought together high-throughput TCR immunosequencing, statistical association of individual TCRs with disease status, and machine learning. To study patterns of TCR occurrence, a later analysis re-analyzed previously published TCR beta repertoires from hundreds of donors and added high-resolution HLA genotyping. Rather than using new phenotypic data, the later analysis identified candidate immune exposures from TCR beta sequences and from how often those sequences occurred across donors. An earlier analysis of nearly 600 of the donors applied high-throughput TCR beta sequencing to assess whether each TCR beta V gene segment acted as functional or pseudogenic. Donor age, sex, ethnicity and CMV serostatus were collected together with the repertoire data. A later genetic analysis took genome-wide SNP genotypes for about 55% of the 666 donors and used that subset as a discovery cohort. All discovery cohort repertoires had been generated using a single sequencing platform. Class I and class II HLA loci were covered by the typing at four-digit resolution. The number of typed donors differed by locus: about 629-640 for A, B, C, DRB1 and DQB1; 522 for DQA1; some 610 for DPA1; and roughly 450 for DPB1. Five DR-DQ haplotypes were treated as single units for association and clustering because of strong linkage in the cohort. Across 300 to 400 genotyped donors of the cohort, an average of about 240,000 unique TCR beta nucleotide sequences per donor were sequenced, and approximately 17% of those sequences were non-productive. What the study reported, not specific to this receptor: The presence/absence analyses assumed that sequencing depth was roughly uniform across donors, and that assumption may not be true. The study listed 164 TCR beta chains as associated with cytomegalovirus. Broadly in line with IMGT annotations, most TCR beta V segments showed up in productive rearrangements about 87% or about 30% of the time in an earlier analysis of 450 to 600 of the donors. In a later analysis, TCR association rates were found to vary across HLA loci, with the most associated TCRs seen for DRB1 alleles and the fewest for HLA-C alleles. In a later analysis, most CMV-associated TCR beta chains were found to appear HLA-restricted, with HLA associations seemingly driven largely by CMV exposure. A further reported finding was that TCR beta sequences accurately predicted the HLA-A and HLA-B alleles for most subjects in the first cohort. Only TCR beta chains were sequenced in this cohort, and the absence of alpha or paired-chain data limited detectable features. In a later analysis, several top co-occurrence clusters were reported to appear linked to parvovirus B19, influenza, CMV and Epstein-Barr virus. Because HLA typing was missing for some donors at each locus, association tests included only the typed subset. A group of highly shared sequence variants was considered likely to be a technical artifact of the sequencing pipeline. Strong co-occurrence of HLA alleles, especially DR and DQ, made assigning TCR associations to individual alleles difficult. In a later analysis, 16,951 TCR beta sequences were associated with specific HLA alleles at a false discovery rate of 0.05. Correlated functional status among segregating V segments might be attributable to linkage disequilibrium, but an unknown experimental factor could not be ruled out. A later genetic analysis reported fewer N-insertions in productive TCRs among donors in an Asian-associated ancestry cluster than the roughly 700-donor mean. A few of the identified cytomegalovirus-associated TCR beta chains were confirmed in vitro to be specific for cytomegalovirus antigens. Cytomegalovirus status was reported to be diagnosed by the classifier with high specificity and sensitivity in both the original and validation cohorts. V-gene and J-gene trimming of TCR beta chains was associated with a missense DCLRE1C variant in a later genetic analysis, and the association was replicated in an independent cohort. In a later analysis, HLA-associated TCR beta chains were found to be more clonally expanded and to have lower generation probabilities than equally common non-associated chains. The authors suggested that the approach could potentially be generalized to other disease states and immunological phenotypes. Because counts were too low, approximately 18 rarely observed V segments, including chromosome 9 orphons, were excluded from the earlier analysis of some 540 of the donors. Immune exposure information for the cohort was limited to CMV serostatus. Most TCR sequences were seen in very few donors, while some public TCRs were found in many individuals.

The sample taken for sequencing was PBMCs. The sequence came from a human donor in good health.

The CDR3 here reads CASSSASGSGANVLTF. In nucleotides, the sequence is TGTGCCAGCAGTTCCGCCTCAGGGTCTGGGGCCAACGTCCTGACTTTC. Recombination linked TRBV6-6 to TRBJ2-6; the D gene is perhaps TRBD1, on 5 matching bases. Sequences MNHNY (CDR1) and SVGAGI (CDR2) are obtained from the germline V gene (reference sequence). Spanning cysteine to phenylalanine, the CDR3 consists of 16 amino acids. The entry retains the CDR3 DNA only, 48 bases that are in frame from base 1. V drops 4 bases and J drops 1 base, leaving 11 bases in between.